This T cell receptor beta chain emerged from a study of blood T cell repertoires in COVID-19. Study context: Samples of COVID-19 (acute and convalescent) were obtained from the United States, Italy and Spain. PBMCs, B-cell-depleted T cells, or T cells were the source of the cDNA or gDNA that made up the material.

CDR3 length: 13 amino acids. J lost 6 bases, V lost 5 bases, and 4 bases had no gene match. Germline V gives CDR1 KGHDR, CDR2 SFDVKD. In the source study's methods: Reference gene primers were amplified, and this amplification served to estimate nucleated cell counts. Libraries were prepared by immunoSEQ multiplex PCR; TCRdb keeps only in-frame clonotypes and omits some of them. D and trimming were read from the DNA, whereas the V and J calls and clone size are those reported in that table. The table records 200,000 to 250,000 clones, 70% to 90% of them present only once. This rearrangement joins TRBV24-1 to TRBJ1-1; the match to TRBD1 covers 8 bases. The TCR was taken from a woman in her forties or fifties with active or convalescent COVID-19. The specimen sequenced was peripheral blood. The CDR3 here is CATSGNRGAEAFF. The CDR3 bases are TGTGCCACCAGTGGTAACAGGGGGGCTGAAGCTTTCTTT.